A selection of T cell receptor beta chains follows, all from one sample in a study of blood T cell repertoires in COVID-19. Sequencing used immunoSEQ multiplex PCR; TCRdb keeps in-frame clones, though not all of them. The sample records 200,000 to 250,000 clones, more than 80% being singletons. The sample taken for sequencing was peripheral blood. The receptors shown here come from a man under 40 who had recovered from COVID-19. The conserved cysteine and the conserved F or W are not part of the CDR3 here. Expanded clones get a size class; other rows say once, few or many, or leave the size out.

V gene: TRBV6-5; clone size: -; CDR3 protein: ASSPGDIYEQY
V gene: TRBV9; clone size: -; CDR3 protein: ASSWGTAYGYT
V gene: TRBV30; clone size: -; CDR3 protein: AWSDSYEQY
V gene: TRBV5-6; clone size: -; CDR3 protein: ASSLGTSGQETQY
V gene: TRBV10-3; clone size: -; CDR3 protein: AISEQSLGNQPQH
V gene: TRBV9; clone size: once; CDR3 protein: ASSVGGGDYGYT
V gene: TRBV2; clone size: -; CDR3 protein: ASRDTGAALTGELF
V gene: TRBV5-1; clone size: once; CDR3 protein: ASSLGTSGGPYQETQY
V gene: TRBV5-4; clone size: -; CDR3 protein: ASSPRTGEETQY
V gene: TRBV21-1; clone size: few; CDR3 protein: ASRKGRNTEAF
V gene: TRBV10-2; clone size: -; CDR3 protein: ASSRGRVVNTEAF
V gene: TRBV10-2; clone size: -; CDR3 protein: ASNNPSGGQETQY
V gene: TRBV5-8; clone size: -; CDR3 protein: ASGSWAYGYT
V gene: TRBV6-6; clone size: -; CDR3 protein: ASSTPQAGTGEQY
V gene: TRBV13; clone size: -; CDR3 protein: ASSHRQGAYETQY
V gene: TRBV10-3; clone size: -; CDR3 protein: AISVSSGSNTGELF